The clone carrying this T cell receptor (beta chain) has a handful of counts. The sequenced fragment ends 3 residues before the CDR3 boundary, so the rest is inferred from the germline J gene. The protocol was immunoSEQ multiplex PCR, while the TCRdb copy is restricted to in-frame clones and leaves out a portion. Recorded here are about 32,000 clones, none singletons. The sample comes from a study of T cell clonality in common variable immunodeficiency. The CDR3 has 15 residues. In germline, CDR1 is SGHNT, CDR2 YENEEA. The V and J ends lost 5 bases and 3 bases respectively, with 17 bases between them.

Sequenced sample: peripheral blood mononuclear cells. The V call is TRBV11-3, the J call TRBJ2-7; D is possibly TRBD1 (5 bases). This sequence was found in a person aged 18 to 75 in good health. The CDR3 spells CASSLSPATDYEQYF. The part of the CDR3 DNA that was read is TGTGCCAGCAGCCTCAGCCCGGCGACAGACTACGAG.